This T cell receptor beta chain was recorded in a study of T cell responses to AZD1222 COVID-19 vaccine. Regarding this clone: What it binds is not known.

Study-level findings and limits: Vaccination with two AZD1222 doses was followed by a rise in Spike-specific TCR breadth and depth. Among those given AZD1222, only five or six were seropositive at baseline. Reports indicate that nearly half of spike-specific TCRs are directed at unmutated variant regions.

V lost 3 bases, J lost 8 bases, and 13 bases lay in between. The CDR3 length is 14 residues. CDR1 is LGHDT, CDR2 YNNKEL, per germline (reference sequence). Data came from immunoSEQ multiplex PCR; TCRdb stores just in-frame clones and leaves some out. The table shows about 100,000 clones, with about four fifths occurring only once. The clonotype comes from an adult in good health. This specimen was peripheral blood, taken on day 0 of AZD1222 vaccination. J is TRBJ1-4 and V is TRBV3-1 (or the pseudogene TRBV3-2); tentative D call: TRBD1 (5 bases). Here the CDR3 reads CASSHRGRGEKLFF. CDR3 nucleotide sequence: TGTGCCAGCAGCCACCGGGGAAGGGGAGAAAAACTGTTTTTT.